This TCR beta chain comes out of a study of T-cell reconstitution after alpha-beta-depleted transplantation in children. The ends were cut back, 1 base at V and 4 bases at J, with 13 bases in the middle. The CDR3 runs 15 residues. Germline-derived CDR1 and CDR2 are SQVTM and ANQGSEA. This clonotype turned up a few times. Researchers prepared the TCRbeta library using unique molecular identifiers, the study reports. TCRdb reanalysed the PCR reads using MiXCR and keeps one entry per CDR3 protein. The sample has about a million distinct CDR3 sequences, around 30% seen once. The V call is TRBV29-1, the J call TRBJ1-4; the D gene is possibly TRBD1 (6 bases). Sequencing used PBMCs, mostly from graft donor cells, obtained 360 days after TCRalphabeta/CD19-depleted stem cell transplant. The receptor was derived from a boy less than two years old who had a stem cell transplant for SCID, so the T cells may come from the graft donor. The CDR3, as DNA: TGCAGCGTTGAAGGAAGGGGGGGTTATAATGAAAAACTGTTTTTT. This codes for CSVEGRGGYNEKLFF.